There are a few counts of the clone carrying this T cell receptor beta chain. Its matching antigen is unknown. The sample is drawn from a study of OX40 agonist ivuxolimab in advanced cancers. Study in general: Among those enrolled, mean age was roughly 55 years (range roughly 23 to 85) and 75% to 85% were male. Treatment received earlier with anti-PD-1, anti-PD-L1 or anti-CTLA-4 agents was allowed, and around 36% had some. Study-wide points: At 0.1 to 3.0 mg/kg, CD4+ and CD8+ blood T cells expanded clonally by week 6.

Germline V gene lookup returns CDR1 SGHAT and CDR2 FQNNGV. V gave up 3 bases and J gave up 6 bases, with 8 bases separating them. This CDR3 spans 12 amino acids. Produced via immunoSEQ multiplex PCR; TCRdb's table is partial and in-frame only. The table lists about 79,000 clones, roughly 89% of them singletons. Sample: CD4+ or CD8+ T cells sorted from blood, taken in a trial of the OX40 agonist ivuxolimab. The chain employs TRBV11-2 and TRBJ1-1; D gene uncertain. The TCR originated in an adult with an advanced solid tumor such as melanoma, head and neck, liver or kidney cancer. CDR3 region: CASSLEGAEAFF. The CDR3 region has the DNA TGTGCCAGCAGCTTGGAAGGAGCTGAAGCTTTCTTT.